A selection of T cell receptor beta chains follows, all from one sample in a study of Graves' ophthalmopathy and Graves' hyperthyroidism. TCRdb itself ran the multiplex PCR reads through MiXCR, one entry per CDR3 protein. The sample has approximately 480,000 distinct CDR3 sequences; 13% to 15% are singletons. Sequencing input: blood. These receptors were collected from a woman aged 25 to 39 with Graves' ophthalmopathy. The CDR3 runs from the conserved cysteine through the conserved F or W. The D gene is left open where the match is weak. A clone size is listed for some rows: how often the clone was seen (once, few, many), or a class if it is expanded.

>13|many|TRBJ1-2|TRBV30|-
CAWRAVGNYGYTF
TGTGCCTGGAGAGCCGTCGGTAACTATGGCTACACCTTC
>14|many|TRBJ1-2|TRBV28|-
CASLVGKVQGSYTF
TGTGCCAGCCTGGTGGGAAAGGTACAGGGTAGCTACACCTTC
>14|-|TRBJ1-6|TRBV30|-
CAWSVRLPLSPLHF
TGTGCCTGGAGTGTACGGCTCCCTCTTTCACCCCTCCACTTT
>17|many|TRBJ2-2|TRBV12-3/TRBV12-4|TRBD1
CASPQVAGQGNTGELFF
TGTGCCAGCCCACAAGTGGCGGGACAGGGGAACACCGGGGAGCTGTTTTTT
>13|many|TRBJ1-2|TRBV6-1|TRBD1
CASSPGTGHGYTF
TGTGCCAGCAGTCCCGGGACAGGGCATGGCTACACCTTC
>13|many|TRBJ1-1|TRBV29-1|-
CSVPNDVNTEAFF
TGCAGCGTTCCGAACGACGTGAACACTGAAGCTTTCTTT
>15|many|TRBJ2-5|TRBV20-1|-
CSASRPTGRGETQYF
TGCAGTGCTAGTCGGCCGACCGGTCGAGGAGAGACCCAGTACTTC
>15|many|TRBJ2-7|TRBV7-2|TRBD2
CASSLTSVLTYEQYF
TGTGCCAGCAGCTTGACTAGCGTTCTCACCTACGAGCAGTACTTC
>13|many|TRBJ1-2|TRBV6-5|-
CASSVNINYGYTF
TGTGCCAGCAGCGTTAATATCAACTATGGCTACACCTTC
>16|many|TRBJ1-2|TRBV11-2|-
CASSVRFSQGPYGYTF
TGTGCCAGCAGCGTAAGGTTTTCACAGGGACCCTATGGCTACACCTTC
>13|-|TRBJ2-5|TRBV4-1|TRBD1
CASSQGQGEAQYF
TGCGCCAGCAGCCAGGGACAGGGGGAGGCCCAGTACTTC
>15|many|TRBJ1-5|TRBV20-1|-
CSATGGGASNQPQHF
TGCAGTGCCACCGGTGGGGGCGCCTCCAATCAGCCCCAGCATTTT
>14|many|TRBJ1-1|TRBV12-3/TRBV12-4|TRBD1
CASSIRTGNTEAFF
TGTGCCAGCAGTATACGGACAGGGAACACTGAAGCTTTCTTT
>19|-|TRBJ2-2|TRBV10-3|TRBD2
CAISEYPPGLAANTGELFF
TGTGCCATCAGTGAATACCCGCCGGGACTAGCGGCGAACACCGGGGAGCTGTTTTTT
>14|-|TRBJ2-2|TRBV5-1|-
CASSFSWEIGELFF
TGCGCCAGCAGCTTTTCATGGGAGATCGGGGAGCTGTTTTTT
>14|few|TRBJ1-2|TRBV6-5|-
CASSYSFDMIGYTF
TGTGCCAGCAGTTACTCGTTCGATATGATTGGCTACACCTTC
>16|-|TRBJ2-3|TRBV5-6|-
CASSLEGTYPPDTQYF
TGTGCCAGCAGCCTCGAAGGGACCTACCCCCCAGATACGCAGTATTTT
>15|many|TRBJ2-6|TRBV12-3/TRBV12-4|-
CASKNSGAGANVLTF
TGTGCCAGCAAAAACTCAGGGGCTGGGGCCAACGTCCTGACTTTC
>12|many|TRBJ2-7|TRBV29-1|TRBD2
CSVELAVSEQYF
TGCAGCGTTGAGCTAGCGGTCTCCGAGCAGTACTTC
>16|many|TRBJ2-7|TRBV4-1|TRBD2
CASSQVTRGGSYEQYF
TGCGCCAGCAGCCAAGTCACGCGGGGGGGATCCTACGAGCAGTACTTC
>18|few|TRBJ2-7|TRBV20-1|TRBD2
CSARAAGRTSKSSYKQYF
TGCAGTGCTAGGGCTGCCGGGAGGACCTCAAAAAGCTCCTACAAGCAGTACTTC
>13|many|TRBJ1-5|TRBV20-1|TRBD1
CSATDRGIGPQHF
TGCAGTGCTACTGACAGGGGAATAGGGCCCCAGCATTTT
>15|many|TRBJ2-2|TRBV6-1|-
CASSGGSEPTGELFF
TGTGCCAGCAGTGGGGGCTCCGAACCCACCGGGGAGCTGTTTTTT
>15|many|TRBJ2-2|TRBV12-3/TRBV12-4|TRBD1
CASSFSGQHTGELFF
TGTGCCAGCAGTTTTTCGGGACAGCACACCGGGGAGCTGTTTTTT
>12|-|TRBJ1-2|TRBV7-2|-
CASSPGTNGPFF
TGTGCCAGCAGCCCCGGGACAAACGGGCCTTTTTTC
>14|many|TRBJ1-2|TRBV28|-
CASSLEVGAYGYTF
TGTGCCAGCAGCCTAGAGGTTGGGGCCTATGGCTACACCTTC
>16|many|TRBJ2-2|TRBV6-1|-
CASRGIRQANTGELFF
TGTGCCAGCAGAGGAATACGTCAGGCTAACACCGGGGAGCTGTTTTTT
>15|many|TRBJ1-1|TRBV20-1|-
CSARAWGGPNTEAFF
TGCAGTGCTAGAGCCTGGGGGGGTCCCAACACTGAAGCTTTCTTT
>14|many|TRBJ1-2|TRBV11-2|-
CASSLDQAWSGYTF
TGTGCCAGCAGCTTAGACCAGGCCTGGAGTGGCTACACCTTC
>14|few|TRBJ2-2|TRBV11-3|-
CASSLGRRVGELFF
TGTGCCAGCAGCTTGGGACGGAGGGTCGGGGAGCTGTTTTTT
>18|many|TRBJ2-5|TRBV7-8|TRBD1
CASSYLSTGTVEEETQYF
TGTGCCAGCAGCTACCTGTCAACCGGGACAGTGGAGGAAGAGACCCAGTACTTC
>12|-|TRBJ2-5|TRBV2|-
CAPRARGETQDF
TGTGCCCCCAGGGCCAGGGGCGAGACCCAGGACTTC
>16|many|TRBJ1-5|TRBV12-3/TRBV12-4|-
CASRNPGGLPNQPQHF
TGTGCCAGCCGCAATCCCGGGGGGTTACCCAATCAGCCCCAGCATTTT
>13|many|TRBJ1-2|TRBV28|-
CASSLQDYYGYTF
TGTGCCAGCAGTTTGCAGGATTACTATGGCTACACCTTC
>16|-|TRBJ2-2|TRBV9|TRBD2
CASSPFSGRNTGELFF
TGTGCCAGCAGCCCTTTTAGCGGGAGAAACACCGGGGAGCTGTTTTTT